This T cell receptor beta chain was captured in a study of cytomegalovirus exposure and HLA in healthy donors. General study results and limits: With high specificity and sensitivity, the classifier reportedly diagnosed cytomegalovirus status. There were a few CMV-associated chains whose specificity for CMV antigens was confirmed in vitro. The study flagged 150 to 200 TCR beta chains as cytomegalovirus-associated. According to a later analysis, TCR clusters from the first cohort tended to co-occur in the roughly 120 validation repertoires.

Assay used: immunoSEQ multiplex PCR; TCRdb lists only in-frame clones, some missing. The sample includes about 200,000 clones, around nine tenths of them seen just once. Concerning this clone: Its antigen is undetermined.

The CDR3 runs 14 residues. Germline CDR1 and CDR2: SGHNT and YYREEE (reference sequence). With V trimmed by 10 bases and J by 4 bases, 6 bases remained unmatched. The gene calls are TRBV5-4 and TRBJ2-5; 14 bases align to TRBD2. Sequenced input: PBMCs. The source of this sequence is a woman younger than 35 in good health and CMV-seropositive. Here the CDR3 DNA reads TGTGCCGGGGGACTAGCGGGAGATGTAGAGACCCAGTACTTC. This translates into CAGGLAGDVETQYF.